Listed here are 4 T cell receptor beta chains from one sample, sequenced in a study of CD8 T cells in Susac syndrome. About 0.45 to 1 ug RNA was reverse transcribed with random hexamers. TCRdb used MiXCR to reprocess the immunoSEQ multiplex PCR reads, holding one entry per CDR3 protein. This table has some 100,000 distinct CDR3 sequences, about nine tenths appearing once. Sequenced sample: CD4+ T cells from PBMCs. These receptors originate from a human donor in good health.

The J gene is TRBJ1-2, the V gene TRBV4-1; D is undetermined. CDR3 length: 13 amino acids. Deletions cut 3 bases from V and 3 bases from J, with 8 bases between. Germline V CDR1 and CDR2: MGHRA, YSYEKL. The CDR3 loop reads CASSQVTDYGYTF. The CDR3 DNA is TGCGCCAGCAGCCAGGTAACAGACTATGGCTACACCTTC.

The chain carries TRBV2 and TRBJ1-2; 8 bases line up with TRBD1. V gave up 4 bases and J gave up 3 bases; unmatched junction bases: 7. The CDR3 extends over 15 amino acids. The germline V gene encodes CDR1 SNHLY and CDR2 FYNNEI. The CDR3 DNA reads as TGTGCCAGCAGTGGTATTCAGGGGGCGGACTATGGCTACACCTTC. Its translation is CASSGIQGADYGYTF. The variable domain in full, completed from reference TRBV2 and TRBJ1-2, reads EPEVTQTPSHQVTQMGQEVILRCVPISNHLYFYWYRQILGQKVEFLVSFYNNEISEKSEIFDDQFSVERPDGSNFTLKIRSTKLEDSAMYFCASSGIQGADYGYTFGSGTRLTVV.

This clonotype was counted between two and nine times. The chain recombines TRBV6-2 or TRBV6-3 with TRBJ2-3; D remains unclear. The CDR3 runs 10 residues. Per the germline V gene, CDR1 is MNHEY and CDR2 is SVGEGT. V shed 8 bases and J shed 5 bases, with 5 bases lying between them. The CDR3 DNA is TGTGCCAGCCGCGGAGATACGCAGTATTTT. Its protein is CASRGDTQYF.

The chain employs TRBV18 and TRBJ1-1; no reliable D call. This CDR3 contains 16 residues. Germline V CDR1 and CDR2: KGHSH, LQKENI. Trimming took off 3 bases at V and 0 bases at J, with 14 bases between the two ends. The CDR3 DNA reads TGTGCCAGCTCACCGTCCTGGGCGACCATGAACACTGAAGCTTTCTTT. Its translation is CASSPSWATMNTEAFF. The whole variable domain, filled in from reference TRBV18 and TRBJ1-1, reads NAGVMQNPRHLVRRRGQEARLRCSPMKGHSHVYWYRQLPEEGLKFMVYLQKENIIDESGMPKERFSAEFPKEGPSILRIQQVVRGDSAAYFCASSPSWATMNTEAFFGQGTRLTVV.